These 26 T cell receptor beta chains were sequenced from one sample in a study of beta chain features in type 1 diabetes. Study-wide results and caveats: Shortening that was moderate but significant affected the TCRB CDR3s of Type 1 diabetes patients in all four CD4+ subsets.

Of the isolated RNA, all was reverse transcribed, and so the sequenced material was expressed TCRB transcripts. The protocol was immunoSEQ multiplex PCR, while the TCRdb copy is restricted to in-frame clones and leaves out a portion. The repertoire consists of more than 100,000 clones, with 7.5% to 9.5% occurring once and the leading ten covering under 0.9%. For these TCRs, the target antigens are not known. The specimen was central memory CD4+ T cells from blood. The receptors originated from a young man with type 1 diabetes.

This clone was recorded a few times. V gene TRBV6-6 combines with J gene TRBJ2-1, with 10 nucleotides matching TRBD2. Trimming cost V 6 bases and J 7 bases; bases outside gene matches: 12. There are 16 residues in the CDR3. The germline V gene has CDR1 MNHNY and CDR2 SVGAGI (reference sequence). The CDR3, as DNA: TGTGCCAGCAGCCCCCGAGCGGGGGGGCTGGGGAATGAGCAGTTCTTC. As protein: CASSPRAGGLGNEQFF.

The chain uses TRBV25-1 and TRBJ2-3, with D hard to call. The CDR3 is 14 amino acids. CDR1 is MGHDK and CDR2 is SYGVNS in the germline V gene. Trimming took off 5 bases at V and 5 bases at J, with 14 bases between the two ends. The CDR3 spells CASSQRITGDTQYF. The CDR3 nucleotides read TGTGCCAGCAGTCAGAGGATTACTGGAGATACGCAGTATTTT.

The rearrangement uses TRBV11-3 and TRBJ2-2, with 9 positions matching TRBD1. Germline lookup yields CDR1 SGHNT and CDR2 YENEEA. The CDR3 is 16 amino acids. The J segment lost 0 bases and the V segment lost 3 bases, leaving 2 bases of the junction unmatched. The CDR3 nucleotides are TGTGCCAGCAGCTTTACAGGGGGCGCGAACACCGGGGAGCTGTTTTTT. This gives the protein CASSFTGGANTGELFF.

As to this clone: The sample carries other DNA sequences with the same CDR3. This chain links TRBV7-9 with TRBJ2-3; tentative D call: TRBD2 (5 bases). Between the trimmed V and J ends, which lost 5 bases and 2 bases, there was a span of 8 bases. The CDR3 sequence is 13 residues long. Germline values: CDR1 SEHNR, CDR2 FQNEAQ (reference sequence). The CDR3 protein is CASSPSSTDTQYF. DNA for the CDR3: TGTGCCAGCAGCCCTAGCTCCACAGATACGCAGTATTTT.

The table lists this clone with a few counts. This chain joins TRBV19 and TRBJ2-7; D unclear. Germline values: CDR1 LNHDA, CDR2 SQIVND (reference sequence). CDR3 size: 13 residues. With 4 bases removed from V and 3 bases from J, the gap between germline ends came to 10 bases. DNA of the CDR3: TGTGCCAGTAGTACTCACAGCTACTACGAGCAGTACTTC. It encodes CASSTHSYYEQYF. Combining the CDR3 with reference TRBV19 and TRBJ2-7 gives the whole variable domain DGGITQSPKYLFRKEGQNVTLSCEQNLNHDAMYWYRQDPGQGLRLIYYSQIVNDFQKGDIAEGYSVSREKKESFPLTVTSAQKNPTAFYLCASSTHSYYEQYFGPGTRLTVT.

This clone was seen only a few times. The rearrangement joins TRBV9 to TRBJ2-7; 11 nucleotides match TRBD1. The CDR3 is made up of 16 amino acids. Looked up from germline, CDR1 is SGDLS and CDR2 is YYNGEE. V lost 4 bases and J lost 4; bases outside the gene matches: 10. The CDR3 DNA reads as TGTGCCAGCAGCAAAGGACAGGGGGCCCTTCGGTACGAGCAGTACTTC. Encoded protein: CASSKGQGALRYEQYF.

Regarding this clone: The sample holds other DNA sequences that translate to the same CDR3. The gene calls are TRBV2 and TRBJ2-7, with 9 bases lining up with TRBD1. The CDR3 loop spans 14 amino acids. CDR1 SNHLY and CDR2 FYNNEI come from the germline V gene. V trimming: 4 bases; J trimming: 2 bases; junction bases outside the gene matches: 3. The CDR3 DNA sequence: TGTGCCAGCAGTGGGACAGGGGACCCCTACGAGCAGTACTTC. Amino acid sequence: CASSGTGDPYEQYF.

This clone showed up just a few times. This chain joins TRBV7-2 and TRBJ2-5; weak D call: TRBD1 (5 bases). V was cut by 1 base and J by 8 bases, with 14 bases left in between. CDR3 length: 14 residues. CDR1 is SGHTA and CDR2 is FQGNSA in the germline V gene. The DNA of the CDR3 is TGTGCCAGCAGCTTAGGGGTGGAGCAGGGAACCCAGTACTTC. It codes for CASSLGVEQGTQYF. The variable domain in full, completed from reference TRBV7-2 and TRBJ2-5, reads GAGVSQSPSNKVTEKGKDVELRCDPISGHTALYWYRQSLGQGLEFLIYFQGNSAPDKSGLPSDRFSAERTGGSVSTLTIQRTQQEDSAVYLCASSLGVEQGTQYFGPGTRLLVL.

A few counts support this clone. The chain carries TRBV4-2 and TRBJ2-1; 9 positions agree with TRBD2. Germline loops: CDR1 LGHNA, CDR2 YNFKEQ. The CDR3 runs to 16 residues. The trim removed 5 bases at V and 2 bases at J, leaving 7 bases unmatched. This CDR3 is CASSAPGLAAYNEQFF. For the CDR3, the DNA is TGTGCCAGCAGCGCACCGGGACTAGCAGCCTACAATGAGCAGTTCTTC.

The genes are TRBV28 and TRBJ1-2; a possible D gene is TRBD1 (6 bases). The germline gives CDR1 MDHEN, CDR2 SYDVKM. V lost 4 bases, J lost 4 bases, and 13 bases lay in between. The CDR3 is 14 amino acids. The CDR3 nucleotides are TGTGCCAGCAGTTCCCCCGCGGGGGCCTATGGCTACACCTTC. This codes for CASSSPAGAYGYTF.

The rearrangement joins TRBV7-9 to TRBJ1-2; 9 bases are shared with TRBD1. Trimming cost V 1 base and J 6 bases; bases outside gene matches: 3. The length of the CDR3 is 14 residues. Germline assignment: CDR1 SEHNR and CDR2 FQNEAQ (reference sequence). CDR3 protein: CASSLGTGEDGYTF. The CDR3 bases are TGTGCCAGCAGCTTAGGGACAGGGGAGGATGGCTACACCTTC.

Only a few counts were recorded for this clone. This rearrangement joins TRBV7-6 to TRBJ2-3, with TRBD1 identical over 8 bases. V lost 1 base to trimming and J lost 1 base; unmatched junction nucleotides: 1. CDR1 is SGHVS and CDR2 is FNYEAQ in the germline V gene. CDR3 length equals 15 residues. The CDR3 coding sequence is TGTGCCAGCAGCTTAGGGACAGGGCGCACAGATACGCAGTATTTT. Protein sequence: CASSLGTGRTDTQYF.

The chain recombines TRBV6-6 with TRBJ2-2; a weak D match, TRBD1 (5 bases). Germline V gives CDR1 MNHNY, CDR2 SVGAGI (reference sequence). The CDR3 sequence is 14 residues long. V lost 5 bases to trimming and J lost 1 base, with 8 bases between them. CDR3 amino acids: CASSPQGNTGELFF. In nucleotides, the CDR3 is TGTGCCAGCAGTCCGCAGGGGAACACCGGGGAGCTGTTTTTT.

This clone was seen a handful of times. The rearrangement joins TRBV5-4 to TRBJ2-5; 8 bases fit TRBD2. J lost 4 bases, V lost 0 bases, and 11 bases had no gene match. The CDR3 runs 17 residues. The germline gives CDR1 SGHNT, CDR2 YYREEE (reference sequence). The CDR3 DNA follows: TGTGCCAGCAGCTTGGGGGGTAGCGGGGATCTAGGAGAGACCCAGTACTTC. As protein: CASSLGGSGDLGETQYF.

This clone showed up just a few times. The chain employs TRBV25-1 and TRBJ2-5; no firm D call. V lost 2 bases, J lost 6 bases, and 4 bases lay in between. Per the germline V gene, CDR1 is MGHDK and CDR2 is SYGVNS. The CDR3 totals 11 residues. The CDR3 bases are TGTGCCAGCAGTGAAAAGCAGACCCAGTACTTC. Encoded protein: CASSEKQTQYF.

The chain employs TRBV20-1 and TRBJ2-5; D is undetermined. The CDR3 runs to 11 residues. Per germline, CDR1 DFQATT and CDR2 SNEGSKA (reference sequence). V lost 7 bases and J 5 bases, leaving 11 bases between the germline ends. The CDR3 DNA is TGCAGTGTTCTAGGTTCGGAGACCCAGTACTTC. This encodes CSVLGSETQYF.

Only a few counts were recorded for this clone. DNA for the CDR3: TGCGCCAGCAGCGCAGGACAGGAGGGGACTGAAGCTTTCTTT. Translating gives CASSAGQEGTEAFF. V and J are TRBV5-1 and TRBJ1-1; 7 nucleotides match TRBD1. V shed 4 bases and J 5 bases; nucleotides not matched to a gene: 8. This CDR3 is 14 amino acids long. Germline-derived CDR1 and CDR2 are SGHRS and YFSETQ.

The gene calls are TRBV4-1 and TRBJ2-3, with 7 bases fitting TRBD2. Germline lookup yields CDR1 MGHRA and CDR2 YSYEKL. The CDR3 runs to 14 residues. After removal of 3 bases from V and 1 base from J, the junction contained 1 base not matched to a gene. CDR3: CASSQGRGTDTQYF. CDR3 sequence (DNA): TGCGCCAGCAGCCAGGGGAGGGGCACAGATACGCAGTATTTT.

The sample holds a few counts of this clone. In DNA form, the CDR3 reads TGCAGCGTTGAACCGGGTGAGACCCAGTACTTC. Amino acids: CSVEPGETQYF. The chain uses TRBV29-1 and TRBJ2-5; D gene uncertain. Germline loops: CDR1 SQVTM, CDR2 ANQGSEA. The germline V and J ends were trimmed by 2 bases and 5 bases, with 6 bases remaining between them. This CDR3 is 11 amino acids long.

This sequence joins TRBV7-8 and TRBJ2-1, with 10 positions matching TRBD2. J lost 4 bases, V lost 5 bases, and 14 bases had no gene match. The CDR3 contains 18 residues. The germline gives CDR1 SGHVS, CDR2 FQNEAQ. The CDR3 nucleotides are TGTGCCAGCAGCCGAAAATCTAGCGGGGGTTACTCATACAATGAGCAGTTCTTC. Translation gives CASSRKSSGGYSYNEQFF.

This clone was seen a handful of times. At the DNA level, this CDR3 is encoded by other sequences in the same sample as well. The gene calls are TRBV18 and TRBJ2-7; D ambiguous. The CDR3 spans 14 residues. Trimming took 2 bases from V and 1 from J, leaving 9 bases between them. CDR1 and CDR2 from the germline V gene are KGHSH and LQKENI. The CDR3 is CASSPSGSSYEQYF. The CDR3 DNA follows: TGTGCCAGCTCACCATCCGGTTCGTCCTACGAGCAGTACTTC.

The rearrangement uses TRBV2 and TRBJ2-3; TRBD2 aligns across 10 bases. This CDR3 is 15 amino acids long. The J segment lost 0 bases and the V segment lost 8 bases, leaving 5 bases of the junction unmatched. Looked up from germline, CDR1 is SNHLY and CDR2 is FYNNEI. CDR3 region: CASGGLAVSTDTQYF. Here the CDR3 DNA reads TGTGCCAGCGGAGGACTAGCGGTTAGCACAGATACGCAGTATTTT.

The chain carries TRBV11-2 and TRBJ1-4; possible D gene TRBD1, 5 bases. CDR1 SGHAT and CDR2 FQNNGV come from the germline V gene. Deletions cut 0 bases from V and 2 bases from J, with 7 bases between. The CDR3 spans 15 residues. CDR3 protein: CASSLEAGTNEKLFF. For the CDR3, the DNA is TGTGCCAGCAGCTTAGAGGCAGGGACTAATGAAAAACTGTTTTTT.

This clone was seen a few times. The V and J genes are TRBV7-9 and TRBJ1-2; possibly TRBD1 for D (6 bases). Germline V gives CDR1 SEHNR, CDR2 FQNEAQ (reference sequence). V lost 2 bases and J 13 bases, leaving 14 bases between the germline ends. The CDR3 extends over 12 amino acids. Here the CDR3 reads CASSLQVEGGTF. The DNA of the CDR3 is TGTGCCAGCAGCTTACAGGTCGAAGGGGGCACCTTC.

There are a few counts of this clone. One end of the junction fails to match germline, which may point to a read error. The chain carries TRBV7-9 and TRBJ1-1; tentatively, D is TRBD1 (5 bases). The germline V gene has CDR1 SEHNR and CDR2 FQNEAQ (reference sequence). The CDR3 length is 14 residues. This chain's CDR3 is CASSQELPGTEAFF. CDR3 bases: TGCGCCAGCAGCCAAGAATTACCAGGGACTGAAGCTTTCTTT.

This clone was observed a few times. The sample holds other DNA sequences that translate to the same CDR3. The rearrangement joins TRBV6-5 to TRBJ1-6; the match to TRBD1 covers 9 bases. With 2 bases clipped from V and 8 bases from J, the junction kept 4 bases outside the gene matches. Germline-derived CDR1 and CDR2 are MNHEY and SVGAGI. The CDR3 has 15 amino acids. The CDR3 nucleotides are TGTGCCAGCAGTTACAGTAGGACAGGGGATTCACCCCTCCACTTT. Translated: CASSYSRTGDSPLHF.